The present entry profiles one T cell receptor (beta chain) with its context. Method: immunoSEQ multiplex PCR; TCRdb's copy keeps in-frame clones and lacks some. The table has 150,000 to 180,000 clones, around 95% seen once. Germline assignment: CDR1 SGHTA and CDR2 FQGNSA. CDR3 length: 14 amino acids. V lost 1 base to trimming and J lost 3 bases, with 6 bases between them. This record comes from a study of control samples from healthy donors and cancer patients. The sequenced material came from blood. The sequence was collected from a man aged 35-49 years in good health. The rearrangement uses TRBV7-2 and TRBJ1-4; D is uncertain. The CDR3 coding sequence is TGTGCCAGCAGCTTAGTTGGGGCTAATGAAAAACTGTTTTTT. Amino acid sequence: CASSLVGANEKLFF.